One sample yielded the 22 T cell receptor beta chains listed below, sequenced in a study of T-cell reconstitution after alpha-beta-depleted transplantation in children. As it was prepared, the TCRbeta library received unique molecular identifiers. Each CDR3 protein is one row after TCRdb ran MiXCR on the PCR reads. The sample holds a few hundred thousand distinct CDR3 sequences, 18% seen once. The source material was PBMCs from the stem cell graft donor, sampled from the stem cell graft. The receptors come from a human donor who donated a stem cell graft to a child with acute lymphoblastic leukemia.

CDR3 protein: CASSPPGLPLAQYF. The CDR3 DNA sequence: TGTGCCAGCAGCCCACCGGGACTACCTCTAGCGCAGTATTTT. This sequence joins TRBV5-5 and TRBJ2-3; 7 bases are shared with TRBD2. The CDR3 runs to 14 residues. Germline V gives CDR1 SGHKS, CDR2 YYEKEE (reference sequence). The ends lost 4 bases at V and 10 bases at J; junction bases unmatched: 12.

This clonotype was observed a handful of times. The V gene is TRBV29-1, the J gene TRBJ2-2; D possibly corresponds to TRBD2 (6 bases). Germline assignment: CDR1 SQVTM and CDR2 ANQGSEA. The V end lost 2 bases, the J end lost 4 bases, and 14 bases lay between the germline ends. The CDR3 spans 15 residues. This CDR3 reads CSVERTAGGTGELFF. CDR3 DNA: TGCAGCGTTGAAAGAACAGCGGGTGGCACCGGGGAGCTGTTTTTT.

The V call is TRBV2, the J call TRBJ1-4, with 7 bases identical to TRBD1. The germline V gene encodes CDR1 SNHLY and CDR2 FYNNEI. Trimming took 7 bases from V and 7 from J; bases not matched to a gene: 9. CDR3 length: 14 amino acids. The CDR3 DNA reads as TGTGCCAGCATCGATGACAGGGCGGGTGAAAAACTGTTTTTT. This encodes CASIDDRAGEKLFF.

This chain uses TRBV5-1 with TRBJ2-3; weak D call: TRBD2 (6 bases). V gave up 1 base and J gave up 2 bases, with 11 bases separating them. CDR1 and CDR2 (germline): SGHRS, YFSETQ. The CDR3 is 15 residues long. CDR3 amino acids: CASSLLGLNTDTQYF. The CDR3, as DNA: TGCGCCAGCAGCTTGTTGGGACTGAACACAGATACGCAGTATTTT.

The CDR3 DNA sequence: TGCGCCAGCAGCCCCGGGACTAGCGGGATCTCCTACGAGCAGTACTTC. It specifies CASSPGTSGISYEQYF. The rearrangement links TRBV5-1 to TRBJ2-7; 13 bases line up with TRBD2. This CDR3 is built from 16 residues. Per the germline V gene, CDR1 is SGHRS and CDR2 is YFSETQ. V lost 4 bases, J lost 0 bases, and 4 bases stayed unmatched. The complete variable domain, with remaining parts taken from reference TRBV5-1 and TRBJ2-7, reads KAGVTQTPRYLIKTRGQQVTLSCSPISGHRSVSWYQQTPGQGLQFLFEYFSETQRNKGNFPGRFSGRQFSNSRSEMNVSTLELGDSALYLCASSPGTSGISYEQYFGPGTRLTVT.

This chain links TRBV5-1 with TRBJ2-1; 9 nucleotides agree with TRBD2. V lost 3 bases to trimming and J lost 3 bases; unmatched junction nucleotides: 4. The CDR3 contains 15 residues. CDR1 is SGHRS and CDR2 is YFSETQ in the germline V gene. CDR3: CASSSGLANYNEQFF. CDR3 DNA: TGCGCCAGCAGCTCGGGACTAGCTAACTACAATGAGCAGTTCTTC.

The genes are TRBV29-1 and TRBJ1-1; D perhaps matches TRBD1 (6 bases). The germline V gene encodes CDR1 SQVTM and CDR2 ANQGSEA. CDR3 length equals 14 residues. Trimming left V 8 bases short and J 3 bases short, with 19 bases between. This CDR3 is CSNSGGHDDTEAFF. The CDR3 DNA is TGCAGCAATTCCGGGGGGCATGACGACACTGAAGCTTTCTTT.

The rearrangement links TRBV20-1 to TRBJ2-7, with unresolved D. The CDR3 has 14 amino acids. V was clipped by 0 bases and J by 0 bases, with 9 bases between them. Germline V lookup: CDR1 DFQATT, CDR2 SNEGSKA (reference sequence). The DNA of the CDR3 is TGCAGTGCTAGAGATTTCCATAGCTCCTACGAGCAGTACTTC. As protein: CSARDFHSSYEQYF.

The CDR3 coding sequence is TGTGCCAGCAGCGTAGGGGCAGCGGCGGGAGGCTACAATGAGCAGTTCTTC. This gives the protein CASSVGAAAGGYNEQFF. This rearrangement joins TRBV9 to TRBJ2-1; 8 bases fit TRBD2. Germline V gene lookup returns CDR1 SGDLS and CDR2 YYNGEE. The trim removed 0 bases at V and 3 bases at J, leaving 8 bases unmatched. This CDR3 region has 17 residues.

This clonotype was counted a few times. The V call is TRBV7-9, the J call TRBJ1-3; no definite D call. Trimming pared 2 bases from V and 4 bases from J, leaving 6 bases between. The CDR3 sequence is 13 residues long. Germline values: CDR1 SEHNR, CDR2 FQNEAQ (reference sequence). CDR3 sequence (DNA): TGTGCCAGCAGCTTAAGGGTCGGAAACACCATATATTTT. It yields the protein CASSLRVGNTIYF.

This clonotype was counted a few times. V and J are TRBV5-5 and TRBJ2-7; D remains ambiguous. Per the germline V gene, CDR1 is SGHKS and CDR2 is YYEKEE (reference sequence). Deletions cut 0 bases from V and 3 bases from J, with 13 bases between. This CDR3 spans 15 amino acids. The CDR3: CASSLAKVAVYEQYF. The CDR3 DNA sequence: TGTGCCAGCAGCTTGGCTAAGGTAGCTGTCTACGAGCAGTACTTC. Complete variable domain (other parts from reference TRBV5-5 and TRBJ2-7): DAGVTQSPTHLIKTRGQQVTLRCSPISGHKSVSWYQQVLGQGPQFIFQYYEKEERGRGNFPDRFSARQFPNYSSELNVNALLLGDSALYLCASSLAKVAVYEQYFGPGTRLTVT.

This clonotype was seen more than once but under ten times. V usage is TRBV12-3 or TRBV12-4 and J usage is TRBJ2-3; tentative D call: TRBD1 (6 bases). This CDR3 spans 17 amino acids. The V gene lost 6 bases and the J gene lost 6 bases, with 25 bases spanning the gap. The DNA for the CDR3 is TGTGCCAGCAGCTCACCTTCAGACAGGAACATTATGGATACGCAGTATTTT. This gives the protein CASSSPSDRNIMDTQYF.

The chain joins TRBV4-1 to TRBJ1-1; D unclear. The CDR3 sequence is 14 residues long. The V gene's germline CDR1 is MGHRA and CDR2 YSYEKL. The V end lost 1 base, the J end lost 4 bases, and 10 bases lay between the germline ends. For the CDR3, the DNA is TGCGCCAGCAGCCAAGGGCGGGGTAGCACTGAAGCTTTCTTT. Protein product: CASSQGRGSTEAFF.

There are a few counts of this clonotype. The chain has TRBV5-1 and TRBJ1-2, with D unresolved. V was cut by 0 bases and J by 8 bases, with 14 bases left in between. The CDR3 contains 14 residues. CDR1 and CDR2 from the germline V gene are SGHRS and YFSETQ. Here the CDR3 reads CASSLGAEMGGYTF. The CDR3 nucleotides are TGCGCCAGCAGCTTGGGGGCCGAAATGGGAGGCTACACCTTC.

The table lists this clonotype with a few counts. The chain links TRBV20-1 to TRBJ2-1, with TRBD2 matching 7 bases. The CDR3 consists of 15 residues. The germline V gene encodes CDR1 DFQATT and CDR2 SNEGSKA (reference sequence). Unmatched junction bases numbered 13, after V lost 3 bases and J lost 8 bases. CDR3 loop: CSARMGRGSVDEQFF. The CDR3 coding sequence is TGCAGTGCTAGGATGGGGAGGGGTAGTGTCGATGAGCAGTTCTTC.

The J gene is TRBJ2-2, the V gene TRBV12-3 or TRBV12-4, with D uncertain. V lost 5 bases and J lost 4, with 11 bases in between. The CDR3 runs to 14 residues. CDR3 coding DNA: TGTGCCAGCAGTCCGACTTACCCCACCGGGGAGCTGTTTTTT. Its protein is CASSPTYPTGELFF.

This clonotype was detected a few times. This chain links TRBV29-1 with TRBJ2-7; 10 bases line up with TRBD1. Germline V gene sequence: CDR1 SQVTM, CDR2 ANQGSEA. The CDR3 has 14 amino acids. Germline trimming cut 4 bases from V and 5 bases from J; bases unmatched to any gene: 8. The CDR3 sequence is CSVVRDRGSHEQYF. The DNA of the CDR3 is TGCAGCGTTGTGAGGGACAGGGGAAGTCACGAGCAGTACTTC.

CDR3 residues: CATSSEGVRNQPQHF. The CDR3 DNA is TGTGCCACCAGCAGTGAGGGAGTCCGTAATCAGCCCCAGCATTTT. The genes are TRBV15 and TRBJ1-5; D not certain. The germline V gene has CDR1 LNHNV and CDR2 YYDKDF (reference sequence). CDR3 size: 15 residues. V lost 3 bases, J lost 4 bases, and 13 bases lay in between.

This clonotype was picked up a small number of times. The chain combines TRBV5-1 with TRBJ2-7, with D tentatively TRBD2 (6 bases). This CDR3 contains 15 residues. The V end lost 4 bases, the J end lost 0 bases, and 14 bases lay between the germline ends. Germline-derived CDR1 and CDR2 are SGHRS and YFSETQ. CDR3 DNA sequence: TGCGCCAGCAGCCTCGGCCCGGAGGGCTCCTACGAGCAGTACTTC. Translating gives CASSLGPEGSYEQYF.

This clonotype was detected many times. V gene TRBV5-5 combines with J gene TRBJ2-5, with 7 bases identical to TRBD1. The CDR3 extends over 14 amino acids. Germline CDR1 is SGHKS and CDR2 is YYEKEE (reference sequence). V lost 2 bases to trimming and J lost 3 bases; unmatched junction nucleotides: 4. The CDR3 DNA reads TGTGCCAGCAGCTTCGGACAGGCTAAAGAGACCCAGTACTTC. Its protein is CASSFGQAKETQYF. The full variable domain, with the rest looked up from reference TRBV5-5 and TRBJ2-5, is DAGVTQSPTHLIKTRGQQVTLRCSPISGHKSVSWYQQVLGQGPQFIFQYYEKEERGRGNFPDRFSARQFPNYSSELNVNALLLGDSALYLCASSFGQAKETQYFGPGTRLLVL.

The gene calls are TRBV7-9 and TRBJ1-5; possibly TRBD1 for D (5 bases). Between the trimmed V and J ends, which lost 5 bases and 6 bases, there was a span of 11 bases. The CDR3 covers 13 residues. Germline V gene lookup returns CDR1 SEHNR and CDR2 FQNEAQ (reference sequence). The CDR3 protein is CASSLGGPQPQHF. The CDR3 DNA reads as TGTGCCAGCAGCCTTGGGGGTCCTCAGCCCCAGCATTTT.

The CDR3 sequence is CASSLGLTGGEKLFF. CDR3 nucleotides: TGTGCCAGCAGCTTAGGCTTAACTGGGGGTGAAAAACTGTTTTTT. This sequence joins TRBV7-9 and TRBJ1-4; possibly TRBD1 for D (5 bases). V shed 1 base and J shed 7 bases, with 13 bases lying between them. The CDR3 extends over 15 amino acids. From germline, CDR1 is SEHNR and CDR2 FQNEAQ (reference sequence).